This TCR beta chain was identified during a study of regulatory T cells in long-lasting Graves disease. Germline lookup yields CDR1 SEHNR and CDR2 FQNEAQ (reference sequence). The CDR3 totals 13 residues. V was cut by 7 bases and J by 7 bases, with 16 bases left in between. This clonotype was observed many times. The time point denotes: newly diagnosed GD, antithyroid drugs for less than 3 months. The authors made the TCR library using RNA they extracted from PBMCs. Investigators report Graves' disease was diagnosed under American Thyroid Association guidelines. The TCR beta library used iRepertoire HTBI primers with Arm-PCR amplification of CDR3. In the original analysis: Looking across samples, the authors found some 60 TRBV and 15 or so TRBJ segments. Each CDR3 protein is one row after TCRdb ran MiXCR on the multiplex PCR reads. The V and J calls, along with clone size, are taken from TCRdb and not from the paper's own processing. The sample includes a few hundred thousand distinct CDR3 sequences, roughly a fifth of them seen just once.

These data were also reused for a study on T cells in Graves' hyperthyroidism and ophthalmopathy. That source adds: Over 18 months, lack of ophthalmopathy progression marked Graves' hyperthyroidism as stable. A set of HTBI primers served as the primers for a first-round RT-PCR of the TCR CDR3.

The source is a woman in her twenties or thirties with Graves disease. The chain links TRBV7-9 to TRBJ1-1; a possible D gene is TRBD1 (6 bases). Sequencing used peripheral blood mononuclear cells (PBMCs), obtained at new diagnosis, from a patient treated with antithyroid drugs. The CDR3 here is CASTKTGGIEAFF. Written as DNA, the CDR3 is TGTGCCAGCACTAAGACAGGCGGAATTGAAGCTTTCTTT.